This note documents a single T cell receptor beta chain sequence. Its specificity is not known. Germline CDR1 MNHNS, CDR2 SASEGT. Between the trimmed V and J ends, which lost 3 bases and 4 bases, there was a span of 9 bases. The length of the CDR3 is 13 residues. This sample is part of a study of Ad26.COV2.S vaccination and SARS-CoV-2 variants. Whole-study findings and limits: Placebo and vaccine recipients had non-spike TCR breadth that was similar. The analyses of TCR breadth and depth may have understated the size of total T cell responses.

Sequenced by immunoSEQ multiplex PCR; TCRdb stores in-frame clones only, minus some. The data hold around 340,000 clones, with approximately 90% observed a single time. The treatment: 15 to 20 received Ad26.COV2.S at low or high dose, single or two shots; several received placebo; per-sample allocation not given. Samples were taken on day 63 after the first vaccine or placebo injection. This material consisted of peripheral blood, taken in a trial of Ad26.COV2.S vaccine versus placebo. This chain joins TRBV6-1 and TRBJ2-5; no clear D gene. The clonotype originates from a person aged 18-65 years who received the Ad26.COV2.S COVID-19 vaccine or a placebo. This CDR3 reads CASSDNRGETQYF. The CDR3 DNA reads TGTGCCAGCAGTGATAACCGTGGAGAGACCCAGTACTTC.